These 27 T cell receptor beta chains were all obtained from the same sample, sequenced in a study of PD-1 blockade in classical Hodgkin lymphoma. The data were produced by immunoSEQ multiplex PCR, yet TCRdb's version contains in-frame clones alone and is incomplete. The data hold tens of thousands of clones, with more than 70% observed a single time. No patient escaped relapse after autologous stem cell transplantation, and brentuximab vedotin exposure varied. Source: peripheral blood mononuclear cells (PBMCs), taken at baseline. The receptors originated from a human donor with classical Hodgkin lymphoma.

The V call is TRBV7-3, the J call TRBJ2-2; 13 positions match TRBD2. The CDR3 length is 18 residues. Per germline, CDR1 SGHTA and CDR2 FQGTGA. Trimming removed 5 bases from V and 4 bases from J; junction bases left unmatched: 10. CDR3 nucleotide sequence: TGTGCCAGCAGCCAACTAGCGGGGGGGCCTACTGGCACCGGGGAGCTGTTTTTT. Encoded protein: CASSQLAGGPTGTGELFF.

The genes are TRBV6-5 and TRBJ1-3; 7 nucleotides agree with TRBD1. This CDR3 comprises 15 residues. CDR1 and CDR2 from the germline V gene are MNHEY and SVGAGI. With V trimmed by 4 bases and J by 0 bases, 3 bases remained unmatched. As DNA, the CDR3 is TGTGCCAGCAGTTCTGGACAGGTCTCTGGAAACACCATATATTTT. Protein product: CASSSGQVSGNTIYF.

The V and J genes are TRBV19 and TRBJ1-2; D might be TRBD1 (6 bases). Per germline, CDR1 LNHDA and CDR2 SQIVND (reference sequence). Trimming shortened V by 6 bases and J by 0 bases, and 14 bases separated the two germline ends. The CDR3 is 15 amino acids. The CDR3 spells CASRAGTLTNYGYTF. In nucleotides, the CDR3 is TGTGCCAGTAGGGCCGGGACACTTACTAACTATGGCTACACCTTC.

DNA for the CDR3: TGCAGTGCTATACCGGAGACCCAGTACTTC. It encodes CSAIPETQYF. The chain couples TRBV20-1 to TRBJ2-5; D gene ambiguous. The CDR3 extends over 10 amino acids. Trimming stripped 4 bases from V and 5 bases from J, with 5 bases between. Per the germline V gene, CDR1 is DFQATT and CDR2 is SNEGSKA (reference sequence).

The rearrangement joins TRBV4-3 to TRBJ1-1, with 8 bases identical to TRBD1. Germline loops: CDR1 LGHNA, CDR2 YSLEER. The ends lost 3 bases at V and 6 bases at J; junction bases unmatched: 6. CDR3 size: 14 residues. As DNA, the CDR3 is TGCGCCAGCAGCCAGCACAGGGGGAGGCCTGAAGCTTTCTTT. Amino acids: CASSQHRGRPEAFF.

About this clone itself: The same CDR3 can be traced to other DNA sequences in this sample. The gene calls are TRBV7-2 and TRBJ2-7; TRBD2 matches 9 bases. The CDR3 extends over 16 amino acids. V trimming: 0 bases; J trimming: 1 base; junction bases outside the gene matches: 4. Germline values: CDR1 SGHTA, CDR2 FQGNSA. For the CDR3, the DNA is TGTGCCAGCAGCTTAGCGCTAGCGGGGTCTTCCTACGAGCAGTACTTC. This codes for CASSLALAGSSYEQYF.

The genes are TRBV14 and TRBJ2-3; 8 bases fit TRBD1. The CDR3 loop spans 17 amino acids. The V and J ends lost 4 bases and 3 bases, in that order; junction bases with no gene match: 12. The V gene's germline CDR1 is SGHDN and CDR2 FVKESK. The CDR3 sequence: CASSPTGVGLRTDTQYF. The CDR3 coding sequence is TGTGCCAGCAGCCCGACAGGGGTGGGCCTTCGGACAGATACGCAGTATTTT.

The chain joins TRBV11-1 to TRBJ2-7; perhaps TRBD1 as D (5 bases). The CDR3 totals 16 residues. Trimming left V 1 base short and J 0 bases short, with 13 bases between. Germline CDR1 reads SGHAT; CDR2 reads FQDESV (reference sequence). The CDR3 DNA is TGTGCCAGCAGCTTAGTGGCAGGGCTGAACTCCTACGAGCAGTACTTC. Residues: CASSLVAGLNSYEQYF.

The chain carries TRBV19 and TRBJ2-5, with a tentative D call TRBD2 (5 bases). Germline assignment: CDR1 LNHDA and CDR2 SQIVND (reference sequence). The CDR3 covers 14 residues. Deletions cut 3 bases from V and 2 bases from J, with 10 bases between. CDR3 sequence (DNA): TGTGCCAGTAGTATTGCAGCGGTACAAGAGACCCAGTACTTC. Encoded protein: CASSIAAVQETQYF.

The V and J genes are TRBV7-2 and TRBJ2-3, with TRBD2 matching 11 bases. The CDR3 is 14 amino acids. The germline V gene encodes CDR1 SGHTA and CDR2 FQGNSA. V shed 3 bases, J shed 6 bases, and the junction held 2 bases outside the gene matches. The CDR3 reads CASSFWTSGDTQYF. CDR3 sequence (DNA): TGTGCCAGCAGCTTTTGGACTAGCGGGGATACGCAGTATTTT.

This clone was detected only once. V usage is TRBV29-1 and J usage is TRBJ2-1, with unresolved D. Germline-derived CDR1 and CDR2 are SQVTM and ANQGSEA. The CDR3 has 12 amino acids. V dropped 8 bases and J dropped 4 bases, with 12 bases sitting between them. This CDR3 is CSSWTSYNEQFF. DNA of the CDR3: TGCAGCTCCTGGACCTCTTACAATGAGCAGTTCTTC.

This rearrangement joins TRBV18 to TRBJ2-7; 7 positions agree with TRBD1. The CDR3 length is 13 residues. J gave up 2 bases and V 5 bases, and 3 bases lay outside the gene matches. Germline values: CDR1 KGHSH, CDR2 LQKENI. The CDR3 nucleotides are TGTGCCAGCTCAACGGGGACAGCCTACGAGCAGTACTTC. It translates to CASSTGTAYEQYF.

This clone has just a few counts. V usage is TRBV18 and J usage is TRBJ2-7; the D gene is possibly TRBD2 (6 bases). Looked up from germline, CDR1 is KGHSH and CDR2 is LQKENI. The CDR3 contains 16 residues. Trimming left V 3 bases short and J 1 base short, with 16 bases between. DNA for the CDR3: TGTGCCAGCTCACCGAGAAATCCGGGACTTTCCTACGAGCAGTACTTC. Translation: CASSPRNPGLSYEQYF.

The chain is built from TRBV7-3 and TRBJ1-1; 7 positions match TRBD1. Germline assignment: CDR1 SGHTA and CDR2 FQGTGA. V lost 5 bases to trimming and J lost 1 base; unmatched junction nucleotides: 1. The CDR3 extends over 13 amino acids. CDR3 sequence: CASSRTGNTEAFF. In nucleotides, the CDR3 is TGTGCCAGCAGCCGGACAGGGAACACTGAAGCTTTCTTT.

This chain uses TRBV30 with TRBJ1-4; D is undetermined. CDR1 and CDR2 (germline): GTSNPN, SVGIG (reference sequence). Trimming stripped 1 base from V and 2 bases from J, with 8 bases between. The CDR3 runs 14 residues. CDR3 residues: CAWSADRTNEKLFF. CDR3 in DNA: TGTGCCTGGAGTGCGGATCGGACTAATGAAAAACTGTTTTTT.

The chain is built from TRBV7-9 and TRBJ1-2; 11 bases match TRBD1. With 2 bases clipped from V and 3 bases from J, the junction kept 2 bases outside the gene matches. Germline loops: CDR1 SEHNR, CDR2 FQNEAQ (reference sequence). The CDR3 totals 15 residues. DNA for the CDR3: TGTGCCAGCAGCTTACGGACAGGGGGCGACTATGGCTACACCTTC. This encodes CASSLRTGGDYGYTF.

The chain joins TRBV27 to TRBJ1-1; D gene uncertain. Germline values: CDR1 MNHEY, CDR2 SMNVEV (reference sequence). The CDR3 loop spans 14 amino acids. Trimming took off 0 bases at V and 1 base at J, with 6 bases between the two ends. CDR3 residues: CASSLSSENTEAFF. In DNA form, the CDR3 reads TGTGCCAGCAGTTTATCGTCGGAGAACACTGAAGCTTTCTTT.

The rearrangement links TRBV7-6 to TRBJ1-1, with D perhaps matching TRBD1 (5 bases). The CDR3 sequence is 13 residues long. In germline, CDR1 is SGHVS, CDR2 FNYEAQ. V shed 5 bases and J shed 7 bases, with 14 bases lying between them. CDR3 DNA: TGTGCCAGCAGCGGGGACTCTCCCCTTGAAGCTTTCTTT. This gives the protein CASSGDSPLEAFF. Full variable domain (missing parts from reference TRBV7-6 and TRBJ1-1): GAGVSQSPRYKVTKRGQDVALRCDPISGHVSLYWYRQALGQGPEFLTYFNYEAQQDKSGLPNDRFSAERPEGSISTLTIQRTEQRDSAMYRCASSGDSPLEAFFGQGTRLTVV.

The CDR3 DNA is TGTGCCAGCAAGCGCGTAGGTGAGGAGACCCAGTACTTC. This sequence encodes CASKRVGEETQYF. This chain connects TRBV9 to TRBJ2-5; the D is unclear. V lost 6 bases and J lost 5, with 14 bases in between. The CDR3 consists of 13 residues. The germline gives CDR1 SGDLS, CDR2 YYNGEE.

The V gene is TRBV6-1, the J gene TRBJ2-5, with a possible D match to TRBD2 (6 bases). The assigned J gene may be wrong: the sequence end matches TRBJ2-7 better. The CDR3 has 15 residues. Germline values: CDR1 MNHNS, CDR2 SASEGT. In nucleotides, the CDR3 is TGTGCCAGCAGTGAAGGGGGGGTCCCGACCTACGAGCAGTACTTC. Amino acids: CASSEGGVPTYEQYF.

Sample share makes this clone medium-sized. The gene calls are TRBV7-9 and TRBJ1-1; D unresolved. Per germline, CDR1 SEHNR and CDR2 FQNEAQ (reference sequence). V shed 7 bases and J shed 0 bases, with 9 bases lying between them. This CDR3 is built from 13 residues. The CDR3 coding sequence is TGTGCCAGCATCTTGCCGTTGAACACTGAAGCTTTCTTT. Translated, it gives CASILPLNTEAFF.

The CDR3 DNA follows: TGTGCCAGCAGCCGTTTTAGGGTAAACGAGCAGTACTTC. This encodes CASSRFRVNEQYF. V usage is TRBV11-2 and J usage is TRBJ2-7; D remains ambiguous. The CDR3 extends over 13 amino acids. Germline CDR1 reads SGHAT; CDR2 reads FQNNGV. V was trimmed by 5 bases and J by 5 bases, leaving 13 bases between them.

This chain links TRBV5-1 with TRBJ1-2; perhaps TRBD1 as D (6 bases). V shed 4 bases and J shed 5 bases, with 15 bases lying between them. Germline V gene data show CDR1 as SGHRS and CDR2 as YFSETQ. The CDR3 has 14 amino acids. The CDR3 is CASSLSGEGYGYTF. The CDR3 bases are TGCGCCAGCAGCCTCTCAGGGGAAGGTTATGGCTACACCTTC.

The chain recombines TRBV7-7 with TRBJ2-7; 7 bases match TRBD2. The germline gives CDR1 SSHAT, CDR2 FNYEAQ (reference sequence). Germline trimming cut 5 bases from V and 4 bases from J; bases unmatched to any gene: 5. The CDR3 has 13 residues. The CDR3 DNA is TGTGCCAGCAGCAATAGGGAGGGTTACGAGCAGTACTTC. This sequence encodes CASSNREGYEQYF.

The chain links TRBV6-5 to TRBJ1-2; 8 bases line up with TRBD1. This CDR3 has 15 residues. The V gene's germline CDR1 is MNHEY and CDR2 SVGAGI. V shed 8 bases, J shed 4 bases, and the junction held 12 bases outside the gene matches. In DNA form, the CDR3 reads TGTGCCAGCGGGCCCCGAGGGACAGGTATCTATGGCTACACCTTC. Translated, it gives CASGPRGTGIYGYTF.

The chain recombines TRBV15 with TRBJ2-5; D call uncertain. The CDR3 covers 13 residues. Germline CDR1 and CDR2: LNHNV and YYDKDF (reference sequence). Deletions cut 8 bases from V and 1 base from J, with 11 bases between. The CDR3 protein is CATVGILQETQYF. DNA for the CDR3: TGTGCCACCGTTGGCATCCTCCAAGAGACCCAGTACTTC.

This sequence joins TRBV7-8 and TRBJ2-6; D may be TRBD1 (6 bases). The CDR3 runs 20 residues. The V and J ends lost 1 base and 1 base respectively, with 20 bases between them. The germline CDR1 and CDR2 sequences are SGHVS and FQNEAQ. CDR3 DNA sequence: TGTGCCAGCAGCTTAGTCCGTTCAGGCTTCAGGGGATCTGGGGCCAACGTCCTGACTTTC. Translation: CASSLVRSGFRGSGANVLTF.